The 21 T cell receptor beta chains presented below share a single source sample, sequenced in a study of cytomegalovirus exposure and HLA in healthy donors. PCR employed 60 Vbeta and 13 Jbeta primers. Produced via immunoSEQ multiplex PCR; TCRdb's table is partial and in-frame only. The repertoire includes 200,000 to 250,000 clones, around 73% of them detected once, and over 3.5% sits in the top ten. Sequenced material: PBMCs. The source is a male donor in good health and CMV-seronegative.

The chain links TRBV28 to TRBJ2-3; tentatively, D is TRBD2 (5 bases). V was cut by 2 bases and J by 0 bases, with 6 bases left in between. Germline-derived CDR1 and CDR2 are MDHEN and SYDVKM. The CDR3 totals 14 residues. The CDR3 sequence: CASSLTSSTDTQYF. The CDR3 DNA follows: TGTGCCAGCAGTTTAACTAGTAGCACAGATACGCAGTATTTT. The full variable domain, with the rest looked up from reference TRBV28 and TRBJ2-3, is DVKVTQSSRYLVKRTGEKVFLECVQDMDHENMFWYRQDPGLGLRLIYFSYDVKMKEKGDIPEGYSVSREKKERFSLILESASTNQTSMYLCASSLTSSTDTQYFGPGTRLTVL.

Concerning this clone itself: A read error may be the cause here, since a much bigger clone is one base away. Other DNA sequences in the sample encode the same CDR3. The rearrangement uses TRBV4-1 and TRBJ2-7; no reliable D call. V was pared by 0 bases and J by 1 base, with 10 bases between. Germline lookup yields CDR1 MGHRA and CDR2 YSYEKL. The CDR3 contains 15 residues. The CDR3 loop reads CASSQEASSSYEQYF. The CDR3 DNA reads as TGCGCCAGCAGCCAAGAGGCTAGTTCGTCCTACGAGCAGTACTTC.

This chain connects TRBV7-4 to TRBJ2-7; TRBD2 is a possible D gene (5 bases). The length of the CDR3 is 12 residues. Germline lookup yields CDR1 SGHVT and CDR2 SQSDAQ. Trimming left V 6 bases short and J 6 bases short, with 12 bases between. The CDR3 DNA is TGTGCCAGCAGTCACCCGGGGTGCGAGCAGTACTTC. Translation: CASSHPGCEQYF.

The CDR3 DNA reads as TGTGCCAGCTCCGGGACAGGGATCTCCTACAATGAGCAGTTCTTC. It encodes CASSGTGISYNEQFF. The V gene is TRBV5-7, the J gene TRBJ2-1, with 9 nucleotides matching TRBD1. TRBV5-7 is designated an ORF whose function remains uncertain. CDR3 length: 15 residues. The ends lost 7 bases at V and 0 bases at J; junction bases unmatched: 5.

The chain has TRBV7-3 and TRBJ1-1; D unclear. CDR1 is SGHTA and CDR2 is FQGTGA in the germline V gene. The CDR3 loop spans 19 amino acids. V was cut by 1 base and J by 0 bases, with 21 bases left in between. In DNA form, the CDR3 reads TGTGCCAGCAGCTTAATCCCTCGTGGCACAACATTCATGAACACTGAAGCTTTCTTT. Translating it yields CASSLIPRGTTFMNTEAFF.

The chain uses TRBV4-2 and TRBJ1-5; no clear D gene. V was cut by 0 bases and J by 0 bases, with 9 bases left in between. The CDR3 loop spans 16 amino acids. Germline CDR1 LGHNA, CDR2 YNFKEQ. In DNA form, the CDR3 reads TGTGCCAGCAGCCAAGATAACGACATTAGCAATCAGCCCCAGCATTTT. It encodes CASSQDNDISNQPQHF.

V is TRBV5-8 and J is TRBJ1-4, with D maybe TRBD1 (6 bases). The CDR3 length is 14 residues. Germline V CDR1 and CDR2: SGHTS, YDEGEE. V was pared by 5 bases and J by 5 bases, with 13 bases between. The chain's CDR3 is CASSFPGQNEKLFF. The CDR3 region has the DNA TGTGCCAGCAGTTTCCCAGGACAGAATGAAAAACTGTTTTTT.

The rearrangement joins TRBV5-8 to TRBJ2-2; D is undetermined. This CDR3 comprises 15 residues. Germline-derived CDR1 and CDR2 are SGHTS and YDEGEE. With 2 bases removed from V and 1 base from J, the gap between germline ends came to 9 bases. DNA for the CDR3: TGTGCCAGCAGCTTTAGTAGACAGAACACCGGGGAGCTGTTTTTT. Translated, it gives CASSFSRQNTGELFF.

This clone was recorded only once. The chain is built from TRBV28 and TRBJ2-3, with a possible D match to TRBD1 (5 bases). The ends were cut back, 3 bases at V and 2 bases at J, with 15 bases in the middle. The CDR3 consists of 16 residues. Per the germline V gene, CDR1 is MDHEN and CDR2 is SYDVKM. CDR3 in DNA: TGTGCCAGCAGTTTGTATGACAGCCAACTCACAGATACGCAGTATTTT. Encoded protein: CASSLYDSQLTDTQYF.

CDR3 region: CASSDERLAVPAQYF. CDR3 in DNA: TGTGCCAGCAGTGATGAGAGACTAGCGGTACCTGCGCAGTATTTT. The genes are TRBV2 and TRBJ2-3; 9 nucleotides match TRBD2. V was clipped by 3 bases and J by 10 bases; unmatched bases: 11. The CDR3 runs to 15 residues. CDR1 and CDR2 (germline): SNHLY, FYNNEI.

The chain employs TRBV4-1 and TRBJ1-5; possibly TRBD1 for D (6 bases). Deletions cut 1 base from V and 5 bases from J, with 21 bases between. The CDR3 is made up of 18 amino acids. Germline CDR1 reads MGHRA; CDR2 reads YSYEKL. CDR3 in amino acids: CASSQGGFAGAVDQPQHF. As DNA, the CDR3 is TGCGCCAGCAGCCAAGGAGGATTTGCAGGGGCGGTAGATCAGCCCCAGCATTTT.

This chain joins TRBV28 and TRBJ2-1, with D perhaps matching TRBD1 (6 bases). Trimming stripped 3 bases from V and 5 bases from J, with 11 bases between. The germline CDR1 and CDR2 sequences are MDHEN and SYDVKM. CDR3 length: 14 residues. Written as DNA, the CDR3 is TGTGCCAGCAGTTTGGAAACAGGGAACAATGAGCAGTTCTTC. Amino acid sequence: CASSLETGNNEQFF.

This sequence joins TRBV7-3 and TRBJ2-7, with 11 bases fitting TRBD2. The CDR3 is 16 residues long. Germline CDR1 is SGHTA and CDR2 is FQGTGA. After removal of 5 bases from V and 2 bases from J, the junction contained 8 bases not matched to a gene. This CDR3 reads CASSPFGTSGAYEQYF. CDR3 nucleotides: TGTGCCAGCAGCCCCTTCGGGACTAGCGGCGCCTACGAGCAGTACTTC.

The V call is TRBV7-9, the J call TRBJ1-2; 10 nucleotides agree with TRBD1. Germline trimming cut 3 bases from V and 3 bases from J; bases unmatched to any gene: 4. CDR1 SEHNR and CDR2 FQNEAQ come from the germline V gene (reference sequence). The CDR3 extends over 15 amino acids. CDR3 in DNA: TGTGCCAGCAGCTTGGGGACAGGGGTCGACTATGGCTACACCTTC. This gives the protein CASSLGTGVDYGYTF.

This chain uses TRBV6-4 with TRBJ2-2, with 10 bases aligning to TRBD1. Looked up from germline, CDR1 is MRHNA and CDR2 is SNTAGT. The V gene end was trimmed by 8 bases and the J gene end by 5 bases; junction bases not matched to a gene: 5. The CDR3 has 14 residues. The CDR3 sequence: CASGPGQGTGELFF. The DNA of the CDR3 is TGTGCCAGCGGTCCGGGACAGGGGACCGGGGAGCTGTTTTTT.

The chain combines TRBV10-3 with TRBJ2-7, with TRBD2 identical over 9 bases. CDR3 length: 15 amino acids. The ends lost 4 bases at V and 5 bases at J; junction bases unmatched: 9. In germline, CDR1 is ENHRY, CDR2 SYGVKD. The CDR3 loop is CAISATGTSSNEQYF. CDR3 nucleotides: TGTGCCATCAGTGCCACCGGGACTAGCTCTAACGAGCAGTACTTC.

The genes are TRBV5-1 and TRBJ1-2; no firm D call. CDR3 length: 14 amino acids. From germline, CDR1 is SGHRS and CDR2 YFSETQ. The V end was cut by 0 bases, the J end by 4 bases, with 10 bases between. In DNA form, the CDR3 reads TGCGCCAGCAGCTTGGAACTGGGAGGCTATGGCTACACCTTC. As protein: CASSLELGGYGYTF.

The V call is TRBV5-1, the J call TRBJ2-1; 10 nucleotides match TRBD1. Looked up from germline, CDR1 is SGHRS and CDR2 is YFSETQ. V was pared by 4 bases and J by 8 bases, with 3 bases of the junction left unmatched. This CDR3 has 13 amino acids. For the CDR3, the DNA is TGCGCCAGCAGCGAAGGACAGGGGGATGAGCAGTTCTTC. It specifies CASSEGQGDEQFF.

The V and J genes are TRBV6-5 and TRBJ1-4, with D hard to call. V dropped 1 base and J dropped 8 bases, with 11 bases sitting between them. CDR1 and CDR2 from the germline V gene are MNHEY and SVGAGI. The CDR3 totals 14 residues. CDR3 sequence reads: CASSYWAKNEKLFF. CDR3 DNA sequence: TGTGCCAGCAGTTACTGGGCGAAGAACGAAAAACTGTTTTTT.

This clone was observed a single time. V gene TRBV18 combines with J gene TRBJ2-7; D is possibly TRBD1 (6 bases). V lost 5 bases to trimming and J lost 4 bases, with 12 bases between them. Germline values: CDR1 KGHSH, CDR2 LQKENI. The CDR3 is 13 residues long. The DNA for the CDR3 is TGTGCCAGCTCATCGGGACATAAATACGAGCAGTACTTC. Residues: CASSSGHKYEQYF.

A note on this clone: Mismatch with germline at one junction end may stem from a read error. The CDR3, as DNA: TGTGCCAGCAGCATCGAGGGGACAGGTAAAGAGACCCAGTACTTC. This sequence encodes CASSIEGTGKETQYF. The genes are TRBV5-1 and TRBJ2-5, with 8 nucleotides matching TRBD1. Germline V gene sequence: CDR1 SGHRS, CDR2 YFSETQ. This CDR3 is 15 amino acids long.